This T cell receptor beta chain was sequenced during a study of identifying expanded T cells in peripheral blood. No infections or other immune events were documented during collection. The repertoire was sequenced with immunoSEQ multiplex PCR; TCRdb's copy has only in-frame clones and lacks some. There are under 100,000 clones in the sample; approximately 81% occur only once, and 4.5% lies in the top ten. This clone was observed once. V was shortened by 5 bases and J by 2 bases, with 16 bases between the two germline ends. The CDR3 totals 15 residues. Looked up from germline, CDR1 is SGHTA and CDR2 is FQGNSA.

The rearrangement joins TRBV7-2 to TRBJ2-7; possible D gene TRBD2, 5 bases. Source material: blood. The source of this sequence is a person between 18 and 70 years old in good health. The CDR3 here is CASSLSPGETYEQYF. The CDR3 DNA is TGTGCCAGCAGCCTATCTCCTGGGGAGACCTACGAGCAGTACTTC.